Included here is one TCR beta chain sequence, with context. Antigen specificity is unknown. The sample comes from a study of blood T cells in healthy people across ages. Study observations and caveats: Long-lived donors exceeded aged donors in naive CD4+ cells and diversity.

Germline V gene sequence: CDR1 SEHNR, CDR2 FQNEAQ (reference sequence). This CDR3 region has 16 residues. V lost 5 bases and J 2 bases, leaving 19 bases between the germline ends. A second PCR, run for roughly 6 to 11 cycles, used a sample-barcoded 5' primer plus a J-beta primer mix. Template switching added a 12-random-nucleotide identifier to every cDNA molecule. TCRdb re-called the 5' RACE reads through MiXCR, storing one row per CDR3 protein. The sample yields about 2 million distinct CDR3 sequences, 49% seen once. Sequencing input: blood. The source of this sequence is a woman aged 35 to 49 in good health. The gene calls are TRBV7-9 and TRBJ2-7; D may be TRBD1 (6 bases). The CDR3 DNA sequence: TGTGCCAGCAGCCGCAATCCGACAGGCCCTACCTACGAGCAGTACTTC. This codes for CASSRNPTGPTYEQYF.